Listed below are T cell receptor beta chains from one sample, sequenced in a study of blood T cell repertoires in COVID-19. Produced via immunoSEQ multiplex PCR; TCRdb's table is partial and in-frame only. In the table there are roughly 500,000 clones, around nine tenths of which are singletons. The sequenced material came from PBMCs or T cells enriched from blood (not recorded which). These receptors all stem from a woman in her forties who had recovered from COVID-19. The CDR3 runs from the conserved cysteine through the conserved F or W. The order of the fields is D gene, clone size, J gene, V gene, CDR3 DNA, CDR3 protein. The D gene is left open where the match is weak. The size of a clone is reported for some rows only, either as once, few or many, or as a class for expanded clones.

>TRBD1|.|TRBJ2-7|TRBV7-9
TGTGCCAGCAGCTTGGACAGGGGATTCTACGAGCAGTACTTC
CASSLDRGFYEQYF
>.|.|TRBJ1-1|TRBV11-2
TGTGCCAGCAGCTTAGCCGTCGGGGGGGAGAACACTGAAGCTTTCTTT
CASSLAVGGENTEAFF
>.|once|TRBJ2-2|TRBV7-9
TGTGCCAGCAGCTTAGTGCCGGTAACCGGGGAGCTGTTTTTT
CASSLVPVTGELFF
>TRBD2|.|TRBJ2-3|TRBV6-4
TGTGCCAGCAGTGACTCAGCGGGAGGTCCAGATACGCAGTATTTT
CASSDSAGGPDTQYF
>.|.|TRBJ2-1|TRBV11-2
TGTGCCAGCAGCTTATTCTCCCTGAGCAATGAGCAGTTCTTC
CASSLFSLSNEQFF
>.|.|TRBJ2-2|TRBV7-2
TGTGCCAGCAGCTTAGCGGTCCCGTCGGTGAGCACCGGGGAGCTGTTTTTT
CASSLAVPSVSTGELFF
>TRBD1|.|TRBJ1-2|TRBV19
TGTGCCAGCCAAGACCCGGGACAGGGGGCTTGTGGCTACACCTTC
CASQDPGQGACGYTF
>TRBD2|.|TRBJ2-5|TRBV7-2
TGTGCCAGCAGCCCGGGACTAGCACAAAAGACCCAGTACTTC
CASSPGLAQKTQYF
>.|.|TRBJ2-1|TRBV2
TGTGCCAGCAGTGCACCTAGCGAGCTAGACAATGAGCAGTTCTTC
CASSAPSELDNEQFF
>TRBD2|.|TRBJ2-5|TRBV19
TGTGCCACTTCTAGCGGGATGTACCAAGAGACCCAGTACTTC
CATSSGMYQETQYF
>TRBD2|.|TRBJ2-7|TRBV7-2
TGTGCCAGCAGCTTAGTTGCTAGCGGGGGGAACTACGAGCAGTACTTC
CASSLVASGGNYEQYF
>.|.|TRBJ1-2|TRBV15
TGTGCCACCAGCAGAGATCACGGTGGCTATGGCTACACCTTC
CATSRDHGGYGYTF
>.|.|TRBJ2-5|TRBV4-1
TGCGCCAGCAGCCAAGATTGGGGCCCTGGCGAGACCCAGTACTTC
CASSQDWGPGETQYF
>TRBD1|.|TRBJ2-3|TRBV9
TGTGCCAGCAGCGTATCTGAGGGGGCCACAGATACGCAGTATTTT
CASSVSEGATDTQYF
>.|.|TRBJ1-2|TRBV18
TGTGCCAGCTCACCATCGCAGGATGGCTACACCTTC
CASSPSQDGYTF
>.|.|TRBJ2-1|TRBV5-1
TGCGCCAGCAGCCTCGGGTCCGTCTCCTACAATGAGCAGTTCTTC
CASSLGSVSYNEQFF
>.|.|TRBJ2-7|TRBV2
TGTGCCAGCAGTGATTCCGGCTACGAGCAGTACTTC
CASSDSGYEQYF
>.|.|TRBJ2-7|TRBV14
TGTGCCAGCAGCCGAGGACGGGTGGGCAGGGATGTTGAGCAGTACTTC
CASSRGRVGRDVEQYF
>TRBD1|.|TRBJ1-2|TRBV24-1
TGTGCCACCAGTGACCCTGGGACAGCCGAGACTAACTATGGCTACACCTTC
CATSDPGTAETNYGYTF
>.|.|TRBJ1-1|TRBV2
TGTGCCAGCAGCCCAACAGGGCTTGGCACTGAAGCTTTCTTT
CASSPTGLGTEAFF
>TRBD1|.|TRBJ1-2|TRBV18
TGTGCCAGCTCACCATTCGGCAGGGGGTCGAACTATGGCTACACCTTC
CASSPFGRGSNYGYTF
>.|few|TRBJ1-1|TRBV2
TGTGCCAGCAAGGAAGGGGGAGACATGAACACTGAAGCTTTCTTT
CASKEGGDMNTEAFF
>.|.|TRBJ1-1|TRBV7-2
TGTGCCAGCAGCTACCTCAAGGGGCCCTCCCTGGGAAACACTGAAGCTTTCTTT
CASSYLKGPSLGNTEAFF
>.|.|TRBJ2-7|TRBV3-1/TRBV3-2
TGTGCCAGCAGCCAAGTGAGGCTAGCGAACCACGAGCAGTACTTC
CASSQVRLANHEQYF
>.|once|TRBJ2-7|TRBV4-2
TGTGCCAGCAGCCAAGAAGCCAGGCACCTCTCCTACGAGCAGTACTTC
CASSQEARHLSYEQYF
>TRBD1|.|TRBJ2-3|TRBV7-2
TGTGCCAGCAGCTTAGCGTTACCGGGACAGGGACGATATACGCAGTATTTT
CASSLALPGQGRYTQYF
>TRBD1|once|TRBJ1-5|TRBV27
TGTGCCAGCACCCCTGGGACAGGGTCAGGTCAGCCCCAGCATTTT
CASTPGTGSGQPQHF
>.|.|TRBJ2-1|TRBV11-3
TGTGCCAGCAGCTTAGATAGTCCCCTGGCAGGGCGCAATGAGCAGTTCTTC
CASSLDSPLAGRNEQFF
>TRBD2|.|TRBJ2-3|TRBV5-4
TGTGCCAGCAGCGGACTAGCGGGAACCGCGAGCACAGATACGCAGTATTTT
CASSGLAGTASTDTQYF
>.|few|TRBJ1-2|TRBV18
TGTGCCAGCTCACCATCGGAGAGCCTTACCTATGGCTACACCTTC
CASSPSESLTYGYTF
>TRBD1|few|TRBJ1-1|TRBV7-9
TGTGCCAGCAGCTTTCTGACAGGGGGGAACACTGAAGCTTTCTTT
CASSFLTGGNTEAFF
>TRBD2|.|TRBJ2-3|TRBV3-1/TRBV3-2
TGTGCCAGCAGCCAGTTAGGGACTAGCGGGTCACACACAGATACGCAGTATTTT
CASSQLGTSGSHTDTQYF
>.|.|TRBJ1-1|TRBV19
TGTGCCAGTAGTATCGAAATTTGGGGGCCAGCCTATGGTGAAGCTTTCTTT
CASSIEIWGPAYGEAFF
>.|.|TRBJ1-5|TRBV7-9
TGTGCCAGCAGCCCTCGGGGGTATAGCAATCAGCCCCAGCATTTT
CASSPRGYSNQPQHF
>TRBD1|.|TRBJ1-1|TRBV2
TGTGCCAGCGGACGGGGACAGCCGAACACTGAAGCTTTCTTT
CASGRGQPNTEAFF
>.|.|TRBJ2-5|TRBV18
TGTGCCAGCTCACCAGGAACCACAGGCACCGCGGAGACCCAGTACTTC
CASSPGTTGTAETQYF
>TRBD1|.|TRBJ1-1|TRBV6-2/TRBV6-3
TGTGCCAGCAGCCGCATAGACAGGGTGATGGGTGAAGCTTTCTTT
CASSRIDRVMGEAFF
>.|.|TRBJ2-3|TRBV6-5
TGTGCCAGCAGTTACTCGAGAAGTTTCGCAGATACGCAGTATTTT
CASSYSRSFADTQYF
>.|.|TRBJ2-2|TRBV9
TGTGCCAGCAGCGTAAGTGGAGGGACGGCCGTCACCGGGGAGCTGTTTTTT
CASSVSGGTAVTGELFF
>TRBD2|.|TRBJ2-4|TRBV9
TGTGCCAGCAGCGTAAGTGCGGGAGGGACCAAAAACATTCAGTACTTC
CASSVSAGGTKNIQYF
>TRBD1|.|TRBJ1-2|TRBV5-6
TGTGCCAGCAGCCCCAAACCGCTACGATTAAGGACAGGGTATGGCTACACCTTC
CASSPKPLRLRTGYGYTF
>.|.|TRBJ1-3|TRBV3-1/TRBV3-2
TGTGCCAGCAGCCCCCCCATTCAAGTAGATGGAAACACCATATATTTT
CASSPPIQVDGNTIYF
>TRBD1|.|TRBJ1-6|TRBV30
TGTGCCTGGAGTGTACAGGGGGCTTGGTCCTATAATTCACCCCTCCACTTT
CAWSVQGAWSYNSPLHF
>TRBD1|.|TRBJ1-2|TRBV11-2
TGTGCCAGCAGTTGGGACAGGGGAGATGGCTACACCTTC
CASSWDRGDGYTF
>TRBD2|.|TRBJ2-2|TRBV7-2
TGTGCCAGCAGCCCGACTCGGGCAGCGGGAGCCGGGGAGCTGTTTTTT
CASSPTRAAGAGELFF
>TRBD1|once|TRBJ1-5|TRBV6-1
TGTGCCAGCAAAGGACAGGGGAACCATCAGCCCCAGCATTTT
CASKGQGNHQPQHF
>TRBD1|.|TRBJ1-2|TRBV19
TGTGCCAGTGGGGACAGGCCCTTCGGCTACACCTTC
CASGDRPFGYTF
>.|.|TRBJ1-5|TRBV5-8
TGTGCCAGTGGGGGGGTAGGCCAGCCCCAGCATTTT
CASGGVGQPQHF
>.|.|TRBJ1-6|TRBV9
TGTGCCAGCAGCGTAGCGTGGACAGAGGGTCTTCCTTCACCCCTCCACTTT
CASSVAWTEGLPSPLHF
>TRBD1|.|TRBJ2-7|TRBV5-1
TGCGCCAGCAGCTTCCGGGACAGGGGCGAGCAGTACTTC
CASSFRDRGEQYF
>TRBD1|.|TRBJ1-1|TRBV13
TGTGCCAGCAGCTCCAGCCTAACGGGACAGGGGAACACTGAAGCTTTCTTT
CASSSSLTGQGNTEAFF
>.|.|TRBJ2-7|TRBV6-5
TGTGCCAGCAGTTACTCAGGCAGGGCCCCTGAGCAGTACTTC
CASSYSGRAPEQYF
>.|once|TRBJ1-1|TRBV12-3/TRBV12-4
TGTGCCAGCAGTCAAGGGCCAGGGGATGAAGCTTTCTTT
CASSQGPGDEAFF